Below, 30 T cell receptor beta chains from the same sample are listed, as sequenced in a study of shared clonotypes between healthy human individuals. TCRdb keeps only in-frame clones here, not all; method: immunoSEQ multiplex PCR. The table includes 2 million to 2.5 million clones, roughly 92% detected once. What was sequenced was naive CD4+ T cells from PBMCs. The subset: CD45RA+ positively selected. The source of these receptors is a man aged 18 to 29 in good health. Some clones in this sample may be carry-over from other donors' samples.

The chain links TRBV25-1 to TRBJ1-1; the D is unclear. Germline-derived CDR1 and CDR2 are MGHDK and SYGVNS. V was clipped by 7 bases and J by 2 bases, with 14 bases between them. The CDR3 consists of 14 residues. The CDR3 nucleotides are TGTGCCAGCACTAAAACGGGCCTTAACACTGAAGCTTTCTTT. Translating it yields CASTKTGLNTEAFF.

The chain uses TRBV6-1 and TRBJ2-1, with 9 bases identical to TRBD1. CDR3 size: 16 residues. In germline, CDR1 is MNHNS, CDR2 SASEGT. J was trimmed by 6 bases and V by 0 bases; bases with no gene match: 6. The CDR3 loop is CASSEAPGQGINEQFF. The CDR3 nucleotides read TGTGCCAGCAGTGAAGCGCCGGGACAGGGAATCAATGAGCAGTTCTTC.

The DNA for the CDR3 is TGCGCCAGCAGTCGCTGGACACTGAACACTGAAGCTTTCTTT. Encoded protein: CASSRWTLNTEAFF. The genes are TRBV5-1 and TRBJ1-1, with D possibly being TRBD1 (5 bases). V was shortened by 5 bases and J by 0 bases, with 11 bases between the two germline ends. CDR3 length equals 14 residues. CDR1 and CDR2 (germline): SGHRS, YFSETQ.

V usage is TRBV5-3 and J usage is TRBJ2-7, with TRBD2 as a possible D gene (6 bases). TRBV5-3 belongs to the ORF category, with a function that is uncertain. This CDR3 has 14 amino acids. V was cut by 6 bases and J by 3 bases, with 16 bases left in between. In DNA form, the CDR3 reads TGTGCCAGAAACTCGGACTATCTCATCTACGAGCAGTACTTC. This translates into CARNSDYLIYEQYF.

This clone was seen a single time. The rearrangement uses TRBV4-2 and TRBJ2-2; D not certain. Germline loops: CDR1 LGHNA, CDR2 YNFKEQ. The V and J ends lost 0 bases and 9 bases respectively, with 11 bases between them. This CDR3 has 14 amino acids. CDR3 nucleotides: TGTGCCAGCAGCCAAGATTTGGCCCTACGGGAGCTGTTTTTT. This translates into CASSQDLALRELFF.

The genes are TRBV18 and TRBJ1-5; 7 bases are a match to TRBD1. The CDR3 runs 14 residues. The germline gives CDR1 KGHSH, CDR2 LQKENI. The V gene end was trimmed by 6 bases and the J gene end by 3 bases; junction bases not matched to a gene: 5. The CDR3 region has the DNA TGTGCCAGCTCTTTTGGGACAGACAATCAGCCCCAGCATTTT. It codes for CASSFGTDNQPQHF.

This chain joins TRBV18 and TRBJ1-1; D is ambiguous. Germline values: CDR1 KGHSH, CDR2 LQKENI. This CDR3 spans 15 amino acids. V lost 3 bases, J lost 3 bases, and 14 bases lay in between. CDR3 DNA sequence: TGTGCCAGCTCACCTTTACGTAGGGCGGACACTGAAGCTTTCTTT. Protein sequence: CASSPLRRADTEAFF.

The chain combines TRBV30 with TRBJ1-4, with 8 bases that match TRBD1. The junction had 9 bases not matched to a gene; V was cut back by 2 bases and J by 4 bases. Germline V gives CDR1 GTSNPN, CDR2 SVGIG (reference sequence). The CDR3 has 16 amino acids. The CDR3 sequence: CAWSFGRGLLNEKLFF. CDR3 nucleotides: TGTGCCTGGAGTTTCGGCAGGGGGCTCCTTAATGAAAAACTGTTTTTT.

On this clone: Other nucleotide sequences in the sample specify the same CDR3. The V call is TRBV4-1, the J call TRBJ2-5, with TRBD2 identical over 7 bases. V lost 6 bases to trimming and J lost 1 base; unmatched junction nucleotides: 2. CDR1 and CDR2 (germline): MGHRA, YSYEKL. The length of the CDR3 is 13 residues. The CDR3 here is CASSLAVQETQYF. The CDR3 DNA is TGCGCCAGCAGTCTAGCGGTCCAAGAGACCCAGTACTTC.

The J gene is TRBJ2-7, the V gene TRBV6-6; D call uncertain. Trimming removed 2 bases at V and 6 bases at J, with 11 bases between. Germline assignment: CDR1 MNHNY and CDR2 SVGAGI (reference sequence). This CDR3 comprises 13 residues. The CDR3 region is CASSYVESAEQYF. DNA of the CDR3: TGTGCCAGCAGTTACGTCGAGTCTGCCGAGCAGTACTTC.

The rearrangement joins TRBV28 to TRBJ2-7, with TRBD1 as a possible D gene (6 bases). The CDR3 is made up of 16 amino acids. CDR1 and CDR2 (germline): MDHEN, SYDVKM. V dropped 3 bases and J dropped 2 bases, with 17 bases sitting between them. The CDR3 DNA reads as TGTGCCAGCAGTTTGCTTAGTCAGGGGAGCCCCTACGAGCAGTACTTC. Translated, it gives CASSLLSQGSPYEQYF.

The rearrangement joins TRBV7-9 to TRBJ2-5, with 8 bases lining up with TRBD1. There are 14 residues in the CDR3. Germline trimming cut 5 bases from V and 4 bases from J; bases unmatched to any gene: 6. Germline-derived CDR1 and CDR2 are SEHNR and FQNEAQ (reference sequence). The DNA of the CDR3 is TGTGCCAGCAGCGACCGGACAGGGAGAGAGACCCAGTACTTC. The encoded protein is CASSDRTGRETQYF. The complete variable domain, with remaining parts taken from reference TRBV7-9 and TRBJ2-5, reads DTGVSQNPRHKITKRGQNVTFRCDPISEHNRLYWYRQTLGQGPEFLTYFQNEAQLEKSRLLSDRFSAERPKGSFSTLEIQRTEQGDSAMYLCASSDRTGRETQYFGPGTRLLVL.

V is TRBV7-2 and J is TRBJ2-2, with D possibly matching TRBD1 (7 bases). The ends were cut back, 2 bases at V and 5 bases at J, with 15 bases in the middle. This CDR3 has 16 residues. In germline, CDR1 is SGHTA, CDR2 FQGNSA. The CDR3 bases are TGTGCCAGCAGCTTATTTGGGCAGGGGGGAACCGGGGAGCTGTTTTTT. This codes for CASSLFGQGGTGELFF.

V and J are TRBV29-1 and TRBJ2-7, with 7 bases aligning to TRBD2. V shed 8 bases, J shed 4 bases, and the junction held 11 bases outside the gene matches. This CDR3 has 13 residues. Germline CDR1 and CDR2: SQVTM and ANQGSEA. The CDR3 sequence: CSRNLRDYYEQYF. In DNA form, the CDR3 reads TGCAGCAGGAACCTCCGGGACTATTACGAGCAGTACTTC.

The chain joins TRBV7-3 to TRBJ2-2; no reliable D call. V was cut by 5 bases and J by 6 bases, with 10 bases left in between. The CDR3 is made up of 13 amino acids. Looked up from germline, CDR1 is SGHTA and CDR2 is FQGTGA. The CDR3 is CASSKPGAGELFF. DNA of the CDR3: TGTGCCAGCAGCAAGCCGGGCGCCGGGGAGCTGTTTTTT.

V usage is TRBV6-5 and J usage is TRBJ2-5; 7 bases match TRBD1. J lost 4 bases, V lost 2 bases, and 4 bases had no gene match. This CDR3 region has 14 residues. Germline values: CDR1 MNHEY, CDR2 SVGAGI. The CDR3 sequence: CASSYRQGGETQYF. For the CDR3, the DNA is TGTGCCAGCAGTTACCGACAGGGTGGAGAGACCCAGTACTTC.

The V and J genes are TRBV4-1 and TRBJ2-6; tentatively, D is TRBD2 (5 bases). This CDR3 spans 16 amino acids. Germline CDR1 is MGHRA and CDR2 is YSYEKL. V dropped 6 bases and J dropped 0 bases, with 12 bases sitting between them. The CDR3 coding sequence is TGCGCCAGCAGAGAGGGATGGGACTCTGGGGCCAACGTCCTGACTTTC. Translated, it gives CASREGWDSGANVLTF.

This clone was picked up one time. This sequence joins TRBV11-1 and TRBJ2-7; tentative D call: TRBD1 (5 bases). The CDR3 is 12 amino acids. CDR1 and CDR2 from the germline V gene are SGHAT and FQDESV (reference sequence). Trimming removed 6 bases at V and 3 bases at J, with 9 bases between. The CDR3 sequence: CASRGTGYEQYF. The CDR3 coding sequence is TGTGCCAGCAGAGGTACAGGCTACGAGCAGTACTTC.

As concerns this clone: The same CDR3 also results from other DNA sequences found in this sample. The chain recombines TRBV2 with TRBJ1-6, with D unresolved. The CDR3 runs 13 residues. Germline CDR1 SNHLY, CDR2 FYNNEI. The V gene lost 3 bases and the J gene lost 7 bases, with 7 bases spanning the gap. CDR3 DNA: TGTGCCAGCAGTGACAGTGGGAATTCACCCCTCCACTTT. It specifies CASSDSGNSPLHF.

The chain recombines TRBV5-5 with TRBJ1-2; D ambiguous. CDR1 and CDR2 (germline): SGHKS, YYEKEE (reference sequence). Trimming left V 0 bases short and J 5 bases short, with 11 bases between. The CDR3 consists of 14 residues. The CDR3 loop is CASSLAPLGYGYTF. In DNA, the CDR3 is TGTGCCAGCAGCTTGGCACCCCTGGGGTATGGCTACACCTTC.

V usage is TRBV30 and J usage is TRBJ1-6; maybe TRBD1 (6 bases). CDR1 is GTSNPN and CDR2 is SVGIG in the germline V gene (reference sequence). V dropped 0 bases and J dropped 13 bases, with 13 bases sitting between them. This CDR3 has 13 residues. CDR3 nucleotides: TGTGCCTGGAGTGTCAGGGGTGCCTCGCCCCTCCACTTT. It encodes CAWSVRGASPLHF.

CDR3 region: CASSPSSPDTQYF. Here the CDR3 DNA reads TGTGCCAGCTCACCATCATCCCCAGATACGCAGTATTTT. The chain carries TRBV18 and TRBJ2-3; D not resolved. Trimming left V 2 bases short and J 4 bases short, with 7 bases between. The CDR3 sequence is 13 residues long. Germline V gene sequence: CDR1 KGHSH, CDR2 LQKENI.

V usage is TRBV7-2 and J usage is TRBJ2-7; D is undetermined. V was pared by 5 bases and J by 2 bases, with 10 bases between. This CDR3 region has 13 residues. Germline assignment: CDR1 SGHTA and CDR2 FQGNSA. The CDR3 here is CASSPGPPYEQYF. The CDR3 nucleotides are TGTGCCAGCAGCCCGGGCCCGCCCTACGAGCAGTACTTC.

The J gene is TRBJ1-2, the V gene TRBV5-8; D is ambiguous. From germline, CDR1 is SGHTS and CDR2 YDEGEE. The CDR3 loop spans 12 amino acids. V lost 3 bases, J lost 4 bases, and 7 bases lay in between. DNA of the CDR3: TGTGCCAGCAGCTCAACTGTCTATGGCTACACCTTC. Translation gives CASSSTVYGYTF.

The V call is TRBV30, the J call TRBJ1-1; a weak D match, TRBD1 (6 bases). V was cut by 3 bases and J by 5 bases, with 16 bases left in between. The germline CDR1 and CDR2 sequences are GTSNPN and SVGIG (reference sequence). This CDR3 region has 14 residues. The chain's CDR3 is CAWRAGWGQTEAFF. The CDR3 DNA sequence: TGTGCCTGGAGGGCCGGGTGGGGGCAGACTGAAGCTTTCTTT.

V is TRBV5-1 and J is TRBJ2-1, with D maybe TRBD2 (5 bases). The CDR3 sequence is 14 residues long. Germline V gene lookup returns CDR1 SGHRS and CDR2 YFSETQ. V was trimmed by 5 bases and J by 5 bases, leaving 14 bases between them. The CDR3 spells CASRDPSSHNEQFF. CDR3 nucleotides: TGCGCCAGCAGAGACCCTAGCAGCCACAATGAGCAGTTCTTC. Using reference TRBV5-1 and TRBJ2-1 for the parts outside the CDR3, the full variable domain is KAGVTQTPRYLIKTRGQQVTLSCSPISGHRSVSWYQQTPGQGLQFLFEYFSETQRNKGNFPGRFSGRQFSNSRSEMNVSTLELGDSALYLCASRDPSSHNEQFFGPGTRLTVL.

The chain combines TRBV7-3 with TRBJ2-1; 7 positions match TRBD2. J gave up 0 bases and V 2 bases, and 4 bases lay outside the gene matches. The CDR3 has 16 amino acids. Germline-derived CDR1 and CDR2 are SGHTA and FQGTGA. The CDR3 region is CASSLLAVGSYNEQFF. The DNA for the CDR3 is TGTGCCAGCAGCTTACTAGCGGTTGGCTCCTACAATGAGCAGTTCTTC.

The V call is TRBV5-1, the J call TRBJ1-1; a weak D match, TRBD1 (5 bases). The CDR3 runs 20 residues. CDR1 is SGHRS and CDR2 is YFSETQ in the germline V gene. The V and J ends lost 0 bases and 1 base respectively, with 25 bases between them. This CDR3 is CASSLVTGPRSYLGNTEAFF. CDR3 nucleotide sequence: TGCGCCAGCAGCTTGGTCACAGGCCCTCGATCGTATCTTGGGAACACTGAAGCTTTCTTT. The entire variable domain, with the rest obtained from reference TRBV5-1 and TRBJ1-1, is as follows: KAGVTQTPRYLIKTRGQQVTLSCSPISGHRSVSWYQQTPGQGLQFLFEYFSETQRNKGNFPGRFSGRQFSNSRSEMNVSTLELGDSALYLCASSLVTGPRSYLGNTEAFFGQGTRLTVV.

This chain joins TRBV2 and TRBJ2-7, with 10 bases matching TRBD2. CDR1 is SNHLY, CDR2 FYNNEI, per germline. This CDR3 contains 15 residues. J gave up 2 bases and V 7 bases, and 8 bases lay outside the gene matches. The CDR3, as DNA: TGTGCCAGCAAGTTAGCGGGAGGCCCCCCCTACGAGCAGTACTTC. It specifies CASKLAGGPPYEQYF.

The chain uses TRBV7-3 and TRBJ1-1; no clear D gene. The length of the CDR3 is 14 residues. The germline V gene has CDR1 SGHTA and CDR2 FQGTGA. Trimming removed 2 bases from V and 10 bases from J, with 17 bases in between. The CDR3 region has the DNA TGTGCCAGCAGCTTAGGAGCGTGGGCCTCTTCAGCTTTCTTT. This gives the protein CASSLGAWASSAFF.